This T cell receptor beta chain comes out of a study of blood T cells in healthy people across ages. The CDR3 covers 16 residues. In germline, CDR1 is SGHTA, CDR2 FQGNSA. A remark on this clonotype: A junction end diverges from the germline sequence, so it may reflect a read error.

Each sample provided at least 5.5 micrograms of extracted total RNA. The use of a sample-barcoded 5' primer and a J-beta primer mix characterized a second PCR of about 7 to 12 cycles. The authors tagged each cDNA molecule using a template-switch adaptor with 12 random nucleotides. TCRdb passed the 5' RACE reads through MiXCR, listing each CDR3 protein once. The table has 1.5 million to 2 million distinct CDR3 sequences, about 31% seen once. The sequencing input was blood. The chain combines TRBV7-2 with TRBJ1-4; TRBD1 matches at 10 bases. The sequence came from a woman in her twenties or thirties in good health. CDR3 sequence reads: CASSKDRGATNEKPFF. The CDR3 DNA follows: TGTGCCAGCAGCAAGGACAGGGGGGCAACTAATGAAAAACCGTTTTTT.